This TCR beta chain was documented in a study of shared clonotypes between healthy human individuals. In the study overall: Donors were two women and a few men aged 18 to 49.

Study conclusions and caveats: Memory subsets generally showed lower estimated richness than naive subsets.

CD45RO-negative cells were positively selected for CCR7, leaving out terminally differentiated effector memory CD45RA+ cells. Donors comprised healthy HIV-negative adults lacking recent acute infections or vaccinations. The junction had 16 bases not matched to a gene; V was cut back by 1 base and J by 6 bases. CDR1 and CDR2 (germline): LNHDA, SQIVND (reference sequence). The CDR3 is 18 amino acids. Roughly 200 ng DNA, 30,000 or so T cell genomes, went into each sorted-subset replicate PCR. Produced via immunoSEQ multiplex PCR; TCRdb's table is partial and in-frame only. Here the sample spans more than 600,000 clones, roughly 94% being singletons. Notes on this clone: The antigen remains unidentified.

The source is a man between 25 and 39 years old in good health. The V and J genes are TRBV19 and TRBJ2-3; 7 bases map to TRBD2. Sequenced: naive CD8+ T cells sorted from blood. The CDR3 DNA sequence: TGTGCCAGTAGTATAGGGGGAGGGGCCCTCCTGGGAGAGGATACGCAGTATTTT. Encoded protein: CASSIGGGALLGEDTQYF.